These T cell receptor beta chains were read from a single sample in a study of blood T cell repertoires in COVID-19. Libraries were prepared by immunoSEQ multiplex PCR; TCRdb keeps only in-frame clonotypes and omits some of them. The table lists roughly 100,000 clones, approximately 62% of them singletons. Sequenced: peripheral blood. The receptor source for this set is a man older than 75 with acute or convalescent COVID-19. The CDR3 runs from the conserved cysteine through the conserved F or W. Fields, in order: D gene, V gene, J gene, clone size, CDR3 length, CDR3 protein, CDR3 DNA. A D gene is named only where the DNA matches it firmly. Only part of the rows carry a size: once, few, many, or a class if the clone is expanded.

NA,TRBV2,TRBJ1-3,NA,15,CASSRQRGVGNTIYF,TGTGCCAGCAGTCGACAGCGGGGTGTAGGAAACACCATATATTTT
NA,TRBV2,TRBJ2-7,NA,11,CASSRDYEQYF,TGTGCCAGCAGTCGGGACTACGAGCAGTACTTC
NA,TRBV3-1/TRBV3-2,TRBJ1-1,NA,14,CASSQDHGSTEAFF,TGTGCCAGCAGCCAAGATCACGGGAGCACTGAAGCTTTCTTT
TRBD1,TRBV18,TRBJ1-2,NA,16,CASSPQGAAGDPGYTF,TGTGCCAGCTCACCCCAGGGGGCCGCGGGCGATCCTGGCTACACCTTC
TRBD1,TRBV19,TRBJ1-5,NA,20,CASSIARGTGIIASNQPQHF,TGTGCCAGTAGTATAGCTAGGGGGACAGGGATAATAGCCAGCAATCAGCCCCAGCATTTT
NA,TRBV4-1,TRBJ1-1,NA,14,CASRRAGVDGEAFF,TGCGCCAGCCGGAGGGCGGGGGTCGATGGTGAAGCTTTCTTT
NA,TRBV7-2,TRBJ1-4,NA,15,CASSLGTGVGEKLFF,TGTGCCAGCAGCTTAGGAACAGGAGTAGGTGAAAAACTGTTTTTT
NA,TRBV7-2,TRBJ1-5,NA,17,CASSYRFPAISDQPQHF,TGTGCCAGCAGCTATCGCTTTCCCGCTATATCTGATCAGCCCCAGCATTTT
NA,TRBV28,TRBJ2-1,NA,15,CASSPPRSISGEQFF,TGTGCCAGCAGCCCCCCCCGCTCAATTTCGGGTGAGCAGTTCTTC
NA,TRBV5-1,TRBJ2-5,NA,15,CASSPLALQGETQYF,TGCGCCAGCAGCCCCCTAGCGCTTCAAGGAGAGACCCAGTACTTC
TRBD1,TRBV28,TRBJ1-2,NA,14,CASSFQGEFYGYTF,TGTGCCAGCAGTTTTCAGGGGGAGTTCTATGGCTACACCTTC
TRBD1,TRBV2,TRBJ1-2,NA,12,CASSALGQGYTF,TGTGCCAGCAGTGCCCTGGGACAGGGCTACACCTTC
NA,TRBV15,TRBJ1-4,NA,15,CATSTLSDLNEKLFF,TGTGCCACCAGCACCCTATCTGATTTGAATGAAAAACTGTTTTTT
NA,TRBV12-5,TRBJ2-3,NA,17,CASGLSRDALSTDTQYF,TGTGCTAGTGGTTTGTCCCGGGATGCCCTTAGCACAGATACGCAGTATTTT
TRBD2,TRBV28,TRBJ2-1,medium-sized,17,CASSLAPGLAGHNEQFF,TGTGCCAGCAGTTTAGCACCGGGACTAGCGGGACACAATGAGCAGTTCTTC
TRBD2,TRBV5-1,TRBJ2-7,NA,13,CASCLDPGGEQYF,TGCGCCAGCTGCCTCGACCCGGGGGGCGAGCAGTACTTC
NA,TRBV28,TRBJ2-3,NA,14,CASSRPSGIDTQYF,TGTGCCAGCAGTCGCCCCTCAGGGATAGATACGCAGTATTTT
TRBD1,TRBV24-1,TRBJ2-3,NA,17,CATSGVGQGAITDTQYF,TGTGCCACCAGTGGGGTCGGACAGGGGGCGATAACAGATACGCAGTATTTT
NA,TRBV4-1,TRBJ2-1,NA,16,CASSQDSGGRRNEQFF,TGCGCCAGCAGCCAAGATTCAGGAGGGAGGAGAAATGAGCAGTTCTTC
TRBD1,TRBV7-9,TRBJ2-7,NA,14,CASSLSGQGAEQYF,TGTGCCAGCAGCTTGTCCGGACAGGGGGCCGAGCAGTACTTC
TRBD1,TRBV29-1,TRBJ2-1,NA,14,CSVPGQGKYNEQFF,TGCAGCGTTCCCGGACAGGGTAAATACAATGAGCAGTTCTTC
NA,TRBV12-3/TRBV12-4,TRBJ2-7,medium-sized,13,CASSLASSGEQYF,TGTGCCAGCAGCCTTGCCTCCTCGGGGGAGCAGTACTTC
TRBD2,TRBV11-3,TRBJ2-3,NA,18,CASSLGPRRAGPTDTQYF,TGTGCCAGCAGCTTAGGGCCCCGACGAGCGGGACCCACAGATACGCAGTATTTT
TRBD1,TRBV6-2/TRBV6-3,TRBJ2-1,NA,14,CASSNPGGRNEQFF,TGTGCCAGCAGTAATCCAGGGGGCCGAAATGAGCAGTTCTTC
TRBD1,TRBV6-5,TRBJ2-3,NA,14,CASRFSTGADTQYF,TGTGCCAGCAGATTCTCGACAGGGGCAGATACGCAGTATTTT
NA,TRBV29-1,TRBJ1-2,NA,15,CSATHTGFTPYGYTF,TGCAGCGCCACTCATACCGGGTTTACCCCATATGGCTACACCTTC
NA,TRBV29-1,TRBJ1-1,NA,13,CSVEHLGPTEAFF,TGCAGCGTTGAACACCTGGGGCCCACTGAAGCTTTCTTT
TRBD1,TRBV6-2/TRBV6-3,TRBJ2-2,NA,14,CASSRLTGIGELFF,TGTGCCAGCAGCCGACTGACAGGGATCGGGGAGCTGTTTTTT
TRBD1,TRBV7-8,TRBJ1-2,NA,13,CASSLGARDRLYF,TGTGCCAGCAGCTTAGGGGCCCGGGACAGATTATACTTC
TRBD2,TRBV18,TRBJ2-1,few,14,CASSPGTRYNEQFF,TGTGCCAGCTCTCCCGGGACTAGGTACAATGAGCAGTTCTTC
NA,TRBV6-1,TRBJ2-7,NA,15,CASSEALAGPYEQYF,TGTGCCAGCAGTGAAGCTCTGGCGGGTCCCTACGAGCAGTACTTC